What follows are 14 T cell receptor beta chains derived from one specimen sequenced in a study of T cell repertoires in cytomegalovirus infection. Antigens for these TCRs are unknown. MiXCR, run by TCRdb on the reads, gives a single entry per CDR3 protein. Here the sample spans about 920,000 distinct CDR3 sequences, roughly 30% being singletons. The material sequenced was cultured CD8+ T cells from PBMCs, taken from culture after CMV antigen stimulation. The receptors originated from a human donor in good health (CMV status not recorded). Some clones in this sample may be carry-over from other donors' samples.

The rearrangement uses TRBV27 and TRBJ1-5; no firm D call. The V gene's germline CDR1 is MNHEY and CDR2 SMNVEV (reference sequence). Deletions cut 4 bases from V and 6 bases from J, with 7 bases between. The CDR3 has 12 residues. The CDR3 DNA sequence: TGTGCCAGCAGTTATTACGGTCAGCCCCAGCATTTT. Amino acids: CASSYYGQPQHF.

The rearrangement links TRBV7-9 to TRBJ2-7; unclear D gene. The CDR3 has 13 residues. The germline V and J ends were trimmed by 5 bases and 3 bases, with 11 bases remaining between them. The germline CDR1 and CDR2 sequences are SEHNR and FQNEAQ (reference sequence). The CDR3 nucleotides are TGTGCCAGCAGCACTGGGAATTTCTACGAGCAGTACGTC. Its translation is CASSTGNFYEQYV.

This clonotype was picked up many times. This chain joins TRBV27 and TRBJ1-1, with TRBD1 as a possible D gene (5 bases). This CDR3 region has 18 residues. Germline assignment: CDR1 MNHEY and CDR2 SMNVEV (reference sequence). The germline V and J ends were trimmed by 7 bases and 7 bases, with 31 bases remaining between them. The DNA for the CDR3 is TGTGCCAGCATCCCCCGGGTGGGGCAGACATTACCCCATAATGAAGCTTTCTTT. Translation gives CASIPRVGQTLPHNEAFF.

The CDR3, as DNA: TGTGCCAGCAACGAAGGGCTCACCCTATACCTCGAGCAGTACTTC. Its protein product is CASNEGLTLYLEQYF. The chain has TRBV6-1 and TRBJ2-7; D gene ambiguous. Germline V gene data show CDR1 as MNHNS and CDR2 as SASEGT. Trimming cost V 7 bases and J 6 bases, with 22 bases left between them. CDR3 size: 15 residues.

The chain carries TRBV5-1 and TRBJ2-1, with D tentatively TRBD1 (6 bases). Trimming pared 4 bases from V and 1 base from J, leaving 24 bases between. The CDR3 contains 19 residues. The germline V gene encodes CDR1 SGHRS and CDR2 YFSETQ. The CDR3 DNA reads as TGCGCCAGCAGCGTGTGGGGGCCGAATACTCCGCTTTCCTACAATGAGCAGTTCTTC. Protein product: CASSVWGPNTPLSYNEQFF.

The V and J genes are TRBV10-2 and TRBJ2-2; TRBD2 matches 8 bases. This CDR3 has 16 residues. The J segment lost 6 bases and the V segment lost 5 bases, leaving 11 bases of the junction unmatched. The germline V gene encodes CDR1 WSHSY and CDR2 SAAADI. The CDR3 sequence: CASSHGLGLEAGELFF. CDR3 nucleotides: TGCGCCAGCAGTCACGGATTGGGACTAGAGGCCGGGGAGCTGTTTTTT.

In its sample, this clonotype was seen many times. V usage is TRBV7-2 and J usage is TRBJ1-1; perhaps TRBD1 as D (6 bases). Between the trimmed V and J ends, which lost 2 bases and 6 bases, there was a span of 34 bases. The CDR3 runs 21 residues. CDR1 SGHTA and CDR2 FQGNSA come from the germline V gene. The CDR3 nucleotides read TGTGCCAGCAGCTTACGGAATTGGGACAAGCTCAGGGGCGGTAAGGTCCCTGAAGCTTTCTTT. As protein: CASSLRNWDKLRGGKVPEAFF. Together with reference TRBV7-2 and TRBJ1-1, the CDR3 gives the full variable domain: GAGVSQSPSNKVTEKGKDVELRCDPISGHTALYWYRQSLGQGLEFLIYFQGNSAPDKSGLPSDRFSAERTGGSVSTLTIQRTQQEDSAVYLCASSLRNWDKLRGGKVPEAFFGQGTRLTVV.

Concerning this clonotype itself: At one of its ends the junction is not consistent with the germline gene, which may arise from a read error. The chain has TRBV4-1 and TRBJ2-7; perhaps TRBD2 as D (5 bases). This CDR3 has 14 residues. CDR1 MGHRA and CDR2 YSYEKL come from the germline V gene. CDR3 amino acids: CASSQDPDSYEQHF. The CDR3 coding sequence is TGCGCCAGCAGCCAAGACCCGGACTCCTACGAGCAGCACTTC.

This chain links TRBV7-9 with TRBJ2-1; possibly TRBD1 for D (5 bases). V was trimmed by 1 base and J by 2 bases, leaving 15 bases between them. This CDR3 is built from 17 residues. Germline V CDR1 and CDR2: SEHNR, FQNEAQ (reference sequence). The CDR3 DNA follows: TGTGCCAGCAGCTTAGAGTTAGGGGAAGTTCCCTACAATGAGCAGTTCTTC. Protein: CASSLELGEVPYNEQFF.

The V call is TRBV7-2, the J call TRBJ1-1; D is uncertain. Germline loops: CDR1 SGHTA, CDR2 FQGNSA. The V gene lost 6 bases and the J gene lost 3 bases, with 20 bases spanning the gap. The CDR3 is made up of 16 amino acids. The DNA for the CDR3 is TGTGCCAGCAGAGGAGAGGTGGGGTTGTCGGACACTGAAGCTTTCTTT. This sequence encodes CASRGEVGLSDTEAFF.

DNA of the CDR3: TGTGCCAGCAGTTACCAGGGGACAAGTAACGAGCAGTACTTC. Protein: CASSYQGTSNEQYF. V is TRBV6-6 and J is TRBJ2-7; D is possibly TRBD1 (6 bases). The V gene's germline CDR1 is MNHNY and CDR2 SVGAGI (reference sequence). V was pared by 2 bases and J by 5 bases, with 13 bases between. The length of the CDR3 is 14 residues.

This clonotype was counted ten times or more. V is TRBV7-8 and J is TRBJ2-1, with D tentatively TRBD1 (6 bases). This CDR3 has 15 amino acids. Trimming took off 1 base at V and 7 bases at J, with 14 bases between the two ends. The germline V gene has CDR1 SGHVS and CDR2 FQNEAQ. In DNA form, the CDR3 reads TGTGCCAGCAGCTTAGGGACAGTAGCCGGAAATGAGCAGTTCTTC. Translating it yields CASSLGTVAGNEQFF.

This clonotype was detected a few times. J is TRBJ1-1 and V is TRBV4-2, with 7 bases that match TRBD1. CDR1 and CDR2 from the germline V gene are LGHNA and YNFKEQ. Losses at the gene ends were 0 bases for V and 3 bases for J; bases not matched to a gene: 1. The CDR3 has 14 residues. CDR3 sequence (DNA): TGTGCCAGCAGCCAAGACAGGGGGGACACTGAAGCTTTCTTT. It encodes CASSQDRGDTEAFF.

This chain connects TRBV3-1 to TRBJ1-2; weak D call: TRBD1 (6 bases). This CDR3 has 17 residues. Germline V gene data show CDR1 as LGHDT and CDR2 as YNNKEL (reference sequence). V lost 3 bases, J lost 1 base, and 18 bases lay in between. The CDR3 bases are TGTGCCAGCAGCCATGCCACGAGACAGGACCTTAACTATGGCTACACCTTC. Encoded protein: CASSHATRQDLNYGYTF. Together with reference TRBV3-1 and TRBJ1-2, the CDR3 gives the full variable domain: DTAVSQTPKYLVTQMGNDKSIKCEQNLGHDTMYWYKQDSKKFLKIMFSYNNKELIINETVPNRFSPKSPDKAHLNLHINSLELGDSAVYFCASSHATRQDLNYGYTFGSGTRLTVV.